The 9 T cell receptor beta chains in this list originate from one sample, sequenced in a study of tumor-infiltrating lymphocytes in primary liver carcinoma. Total RNA and DNA came together from 20-30 mg of bulk tissue without cell sorting. A primer matching the constant region was used to make TCR beta cDNA from approximately 0.55 ug of total RNA. ARM-PCR, slightly modified, supplied the TCR beta libraries through three nested multiplex PCR rounds. The study ran its first two PCR rounds for 9 to 10 cycles each, using TRBV1-TRBV30 forward primers and a C-beta reverse primer. MiXCR, run by TCRdb on the multiplex PCR reads, gives a single entry per CDR3 protein. The table has around 79,000 distinct CDR3 sequences, 69% seen once. Sequencing used tumor-adjacent normal liver tissue. These receptor sequences come from a man in his forties or fifties with primary liver carcinoma and hepatitis B virus infection.

In this sample, this clonotype turned up once. It may be a read error: a sequence one base away is much more abundant. The DNA of the CDR3 is TGTGCCTGGAGGACGGGAGGGTCCTACAATGAGCAGTTCTTC. This gives the protein CAWRTGGSYNEQFF. V usage is TRBV30 and J usage is TRBJ2-1; 8 bases match TRBD2. Looked up from germline, CDR1 is GTSNPN and CDR2 is SVGIG (reference sequence). The CDR3 is made up of 14 amino acids. V trimming: 3 bases; J trimming: 1 base; junction bases outside the gene matches: 2.

The chain couples TRBV4-1 to TRBJ1-6; 9 nucleotides line up with TRBD1. Trimming cost V 3 bases and J 12 bases; bases outside gene matches: 12. This CDR3 has 16 amino acids. Germline-derived CDR1 and CDR2 are MGHRA and YSYEKL. CDR3 residues: CASSHHLQGADLPLHF. The CDR3 region has the DNA TGCGCCAGCAGCCACCATCTACAGGGGGCGGATTTACCCCTCCACTTT.

V usage is TRBV9 and J usage is TRBJ2-1; 12 nucleotides agree with TRBD2. V trimming: 0 bases; J trimming: 6 bases; junction bases outside the gene matches: 1. Per germline, CDR1 SGDLS and CDR2 YYNGEE. The CDR3 extends over 15 amino acids. The CDR3, as DNA: TGTGCCAGCAGCGTAGTGACTAGCGGGAGCAATGAGCAGTTCTTC. This sequence encodes CASSVVTSGSNEQFF.

This clonotype has a single count. An end of the junction differs from the germline gene, which may be a read error. The chain employs TRBV24-1 and TRBJ1-1; possibly TRBD1 for D (5 bases). The CDR3 length is 16 residues. Germline V gives CDR1 KGHDR, CDR2 SFDVKD. The CDR3 here is CATSAEAASGVTETFF. The CDR3, as DNA: TGTGCCACCAGTGCGGAGGCAGCATCGGGGGTCACTGAAACTTTCTTT.

Turning to this clonotype: This may come from a read error, since a much larger clone is one base off. V is TRBV7-9 and J is TRBJ2-5; D possibly corresponds to TRBD2 (5 bases). The CDR3 length is 13 residues. Per germline, CDR1 SEHNR and CDR2 FQNEAQ (reference sequence). The CDR3 spells CANSWGAQETQYF. In DNA, the CDR3 is TGTGCCAACAGCTGGGGAGCACAAGAGACCCAGTACTTC.

The sample holds one count of this clonotype. The chain carries TRBV4-3 and TRBJ1-5; D call uncertain. Between the trimmed V and J ends, which lost 0 bases and 7 bases, there was a span of 10 bases. CDR3 length equals 14 residues. Germline assignment: CDR1 LGHNA and CDR2 YSLEER. The CDR3 DNA follows: TGCGCCAGCAGCCAAGATTGGAGGGCACAGCCCCAGCATTTT. This gives the protein CASSQDWRAQPQHF.

About this clonotype itself: The junction departs from the called germline gene at one end, perhaps through a read error. The chain uses TRBV11-2 and TRBJ2-6; TRBD1 might be the D (6 bases). Germline V CDR1 and CDR2: SGHAT, FQNNGV. The CDR3 runs to 20 residues. The CDR3 region has the DNA TGTGTCAGCACCTTAGGGGCCCGCACAACAGGGAACTCTGGGGCCAATGTCCTGACTTTC. Translating it yields CVSTLGARTTGNSGANVLTF.

Notes on this clonotype: Germline and junction disagree at one end, which may indicate a read error. The J gene is TRBJ2-1, the V gene TRBV11-2; D not resolved. CDR3 length: 12 amino acids. Germline-derived CDR1 and CDR2 are SGHAT and FQNNGV. CDR3 protein: CASSLSHNEQLF. The CDR3, as DNA: TGTGCCAGCAGCCTCTCCCACAATGAGCAACTCTTC.

This clonotype was seen more than once but under ten times. A single base separates this from a much larger clone, so it may be a read error. The chain employs TRBV28 and TRBJ2-3; TRBD1 might be the D (6 bases). CDR1 is MDHEN and CDR2 is SYDVKM in the germline V gene. This CDR3 has 14 amino acids. Trimming removed 5 bases at V and 1 base at J, with 10 bases between. CDR3 in amino acids: CASSGTIRTDTQYF. CDR3 sequence (DNA): TGTGCCAGCAGTGGGACAATCCGCACAGATACGCAGTATTTT.